The clone carrying this T cell receptor beta chain showed up just a few times. The sample is drawn from a study of early T cells in non-severe SARS-CoV-2 infection. Germline CDR1 is KGHSH and CDR2 is LQKENI. Trimming cost V 4 bases and J 0 bases, with 15 bases left between them. This CDR3 has 17 amino acids. TCRdb reprocessed the 5' RACE reads via MiXCR and lists one record per CDR3 protein. This table has 75,000 to 100,000 distinct CDR3 sequences, roughly 14% appearing once. Sequenced: whole blood. The sequence came from an adult who was a healthcare worker with PCR-confirmed SARS-CoV-2 infection or an uninfected control (not recorded which). This chain links TRBV18 with TRBJ1-4; D unresolved. CDR3 residues: CASSQTRGPTTNEKLFF. CDR3 nucleotides: TGTGCCAGCTCACAAACCAGAGGGCCAACAACTAATGAAAAACTGTTTTTT.